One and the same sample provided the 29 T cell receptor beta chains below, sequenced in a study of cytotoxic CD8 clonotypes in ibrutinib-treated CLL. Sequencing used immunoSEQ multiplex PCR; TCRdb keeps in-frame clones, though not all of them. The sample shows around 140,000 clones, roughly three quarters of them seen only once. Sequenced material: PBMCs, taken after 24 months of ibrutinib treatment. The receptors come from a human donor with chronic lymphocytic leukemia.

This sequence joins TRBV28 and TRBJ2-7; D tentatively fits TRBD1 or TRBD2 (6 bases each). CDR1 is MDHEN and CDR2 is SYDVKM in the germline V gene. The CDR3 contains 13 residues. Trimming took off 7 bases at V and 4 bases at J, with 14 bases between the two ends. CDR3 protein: CASTVGGLYEQYF. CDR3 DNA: TGTGCCAGCACCGTGGGGGGCCTTTACGAGCAGTACTTC.

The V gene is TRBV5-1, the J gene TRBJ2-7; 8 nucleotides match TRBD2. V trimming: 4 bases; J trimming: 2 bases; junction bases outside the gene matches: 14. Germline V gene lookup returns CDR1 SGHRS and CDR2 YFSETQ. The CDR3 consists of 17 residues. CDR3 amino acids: CASSRTTSGLEPYEQYF. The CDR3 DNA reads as TGCGCCAGCAGCCGAACCACTAGCGGACTAGAACCCTACGAGCAGTACTTC.

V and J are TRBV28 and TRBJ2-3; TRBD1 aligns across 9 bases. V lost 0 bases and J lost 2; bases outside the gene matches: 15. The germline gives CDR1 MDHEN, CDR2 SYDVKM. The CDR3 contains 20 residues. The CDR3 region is CASSLWWNRGPPLTTDTQYF. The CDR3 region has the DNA TGTGCCAGCAGTTTATGGTGGAACAGGGGGCCCCCCCTCACCACAGATACGCAGTATTTT.

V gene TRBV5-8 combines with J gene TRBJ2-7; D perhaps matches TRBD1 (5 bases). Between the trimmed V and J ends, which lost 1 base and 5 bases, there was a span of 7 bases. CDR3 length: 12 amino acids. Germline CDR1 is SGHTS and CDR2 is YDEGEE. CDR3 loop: CASSLLTDEQYF. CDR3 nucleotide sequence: TGTGCCAGCAGCTTGTTGACAGACGAGCAGTACTTC.

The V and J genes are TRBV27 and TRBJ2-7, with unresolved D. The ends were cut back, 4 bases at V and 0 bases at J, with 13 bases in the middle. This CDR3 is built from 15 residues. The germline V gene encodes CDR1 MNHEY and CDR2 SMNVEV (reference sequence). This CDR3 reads CASSSYPESSYEQYF. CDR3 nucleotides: TGTGCCAGCAGTTCATACCCGGAAAGCTCCTACGAGCAGTACTTC.

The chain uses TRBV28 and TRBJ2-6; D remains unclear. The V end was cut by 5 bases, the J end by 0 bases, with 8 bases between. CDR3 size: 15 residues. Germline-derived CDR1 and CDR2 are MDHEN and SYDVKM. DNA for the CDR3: TGTGCCAGCAGTCGGGCACACTCTGGGGCCAACGTCCTGACTTTC. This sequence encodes CASSRAHSGANVLTF.

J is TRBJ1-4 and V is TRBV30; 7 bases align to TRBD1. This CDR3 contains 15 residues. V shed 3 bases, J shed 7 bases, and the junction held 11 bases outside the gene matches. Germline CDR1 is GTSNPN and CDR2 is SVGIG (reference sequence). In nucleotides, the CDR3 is TGTGCCTGGAGGCCGCCGACCCGGGACAGTGAAAAACTGTTTTTT. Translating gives CAWRPPTRDSEKLFF.

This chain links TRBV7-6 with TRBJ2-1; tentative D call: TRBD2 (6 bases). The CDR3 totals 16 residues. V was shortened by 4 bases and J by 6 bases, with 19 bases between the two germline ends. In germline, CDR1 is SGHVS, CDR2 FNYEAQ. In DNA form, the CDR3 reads TGTGCCAGCAGCTCCACGGTGGGGGGTGCGATCAATGAGCAGTTCTTC. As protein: CASSSTVGGAINEQFF.

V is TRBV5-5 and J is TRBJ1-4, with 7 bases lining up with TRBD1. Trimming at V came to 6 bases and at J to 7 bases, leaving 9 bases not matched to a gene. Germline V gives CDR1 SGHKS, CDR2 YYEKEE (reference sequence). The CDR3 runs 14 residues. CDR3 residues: CASTPGGLGEKLFF. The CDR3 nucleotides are TGTGCCAGCACCCCAGGGGGGCTCGGTGAAAAACTGTTTTTT.

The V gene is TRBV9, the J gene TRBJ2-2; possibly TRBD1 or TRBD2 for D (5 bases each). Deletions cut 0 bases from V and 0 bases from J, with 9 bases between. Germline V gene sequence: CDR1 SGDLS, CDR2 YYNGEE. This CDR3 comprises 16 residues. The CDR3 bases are TGTGCCAGCAGCGTAGCTTGGGGGACGAACACCGGGGAGCTGTTTTTT. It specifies CASSVAWGTNTGELFF.

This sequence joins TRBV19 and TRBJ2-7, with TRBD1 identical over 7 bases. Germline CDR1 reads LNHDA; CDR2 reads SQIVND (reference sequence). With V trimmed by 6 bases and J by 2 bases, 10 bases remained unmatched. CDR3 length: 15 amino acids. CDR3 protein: CASSPQGFLPYEQYF. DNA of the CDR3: TGTGCCAGTAGCCCACAGGGGTTCCTCCCCTACGAGCAGTACTTC.

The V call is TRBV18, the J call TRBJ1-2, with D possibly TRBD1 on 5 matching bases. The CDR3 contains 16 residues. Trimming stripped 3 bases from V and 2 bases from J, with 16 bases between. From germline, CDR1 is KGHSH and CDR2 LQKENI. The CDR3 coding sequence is TGTGCCAGCTCACCGAGCGGGACCCCCCGGAACTATGGCTACACCTTC. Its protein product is CASSPSGTPRNYGYTF.

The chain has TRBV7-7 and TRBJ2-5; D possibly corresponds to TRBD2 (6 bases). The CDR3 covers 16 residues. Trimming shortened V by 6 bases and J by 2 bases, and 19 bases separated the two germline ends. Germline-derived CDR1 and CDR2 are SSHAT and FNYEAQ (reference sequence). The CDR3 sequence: CASSLVRDRGQETQYF. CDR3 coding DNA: TGTGCCAGCAGTCTGGTGCGGGATCGGGGACAAGAGACCCAGTACTTC.

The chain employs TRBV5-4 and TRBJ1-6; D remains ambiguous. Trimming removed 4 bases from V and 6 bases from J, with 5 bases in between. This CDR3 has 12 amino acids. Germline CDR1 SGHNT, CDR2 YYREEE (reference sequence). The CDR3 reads CASSLLNSPLHF. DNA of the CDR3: TGTGCCAGCAGCCTACTTAATTCACCCCTCCACTTT.

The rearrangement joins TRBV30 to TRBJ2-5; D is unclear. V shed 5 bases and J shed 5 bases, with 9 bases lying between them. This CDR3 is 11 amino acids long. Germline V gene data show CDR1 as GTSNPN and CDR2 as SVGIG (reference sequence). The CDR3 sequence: CAWEAGETQYF. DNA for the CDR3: TGTGCCTGGGAGGCTGGGGAGACCCAGTACTTC.

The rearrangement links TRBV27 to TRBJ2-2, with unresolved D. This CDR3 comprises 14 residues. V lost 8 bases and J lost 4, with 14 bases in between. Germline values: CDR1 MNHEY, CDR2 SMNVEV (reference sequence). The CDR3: CASSTTWGTGELFF. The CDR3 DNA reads TGTGCCAGCTCAACTACTTGGGGCACCGGGGAGCTGTTTTTT.

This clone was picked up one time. The CDR3 coding sequence is TGCGCCAGCAGCCCTGGGGGGGTGGCGAACGAGCAGTACTTC. Encoded protein: CASSPGGVANEQYF. The chain couples TRBV5-1 to TRBJ2-7, with 7 bases that match TRBD2. Germline V gene data show CDR1 as SGHRS and CDR2 as YFSETQ. This CDR3 comprises 14 residues. The V segment lost 4 bases and the J segment 5 bases; nucleotides outside the gene matches: 9.

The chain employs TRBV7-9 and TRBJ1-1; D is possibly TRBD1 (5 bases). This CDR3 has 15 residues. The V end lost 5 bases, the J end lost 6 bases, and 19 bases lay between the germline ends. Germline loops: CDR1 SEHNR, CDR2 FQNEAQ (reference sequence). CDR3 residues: CASSVTDRMGAEAFF. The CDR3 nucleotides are TGTGCCAGCAGCGTTACGGACCGCATGGGGGCTGAAGCTTTCTTT.

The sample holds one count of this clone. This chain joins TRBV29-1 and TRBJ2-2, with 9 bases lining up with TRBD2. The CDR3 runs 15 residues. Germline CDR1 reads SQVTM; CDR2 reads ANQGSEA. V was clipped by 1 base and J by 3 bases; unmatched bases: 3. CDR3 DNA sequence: TGCAGCGTTGAAGGGGCTAGCGGGGACACCGGGGAGCTGTTTTTT. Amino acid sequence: CSVEGASGDTGELFF.

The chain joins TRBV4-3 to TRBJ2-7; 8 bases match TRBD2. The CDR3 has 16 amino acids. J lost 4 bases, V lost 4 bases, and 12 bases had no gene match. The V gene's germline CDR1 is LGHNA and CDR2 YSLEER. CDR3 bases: TGCGCCAGCAGCCCCCTGGGGACTAGGGATGGGTACGAGCAGTACTTC. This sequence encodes CASSPLGTRDGYEQYF.

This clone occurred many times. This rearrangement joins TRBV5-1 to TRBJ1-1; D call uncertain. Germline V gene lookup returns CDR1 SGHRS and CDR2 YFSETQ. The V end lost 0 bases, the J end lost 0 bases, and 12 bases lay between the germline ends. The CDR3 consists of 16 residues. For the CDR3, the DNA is TGCGCCAGCAGCTTGGGGGTCAGGCCGATGAACACTGAAGCTTTCTTT. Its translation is CASSLGVRPMNTEAFF.

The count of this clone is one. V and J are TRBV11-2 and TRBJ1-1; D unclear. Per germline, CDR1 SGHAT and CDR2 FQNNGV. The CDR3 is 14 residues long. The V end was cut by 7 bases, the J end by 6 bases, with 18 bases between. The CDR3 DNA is TGTGCCAGCACCACACTAGGGTCTCCTGCTGAAGCTTTCTTT. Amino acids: CASTTLGSPAEAFF.

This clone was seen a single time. CDR3 region: CASSVDSSYGYTF. CDR3 nucleotide sequence: TGTGCCAGCAGCGTGGACAGTAGCTATGGCTACACCTTC. The J gene is TRBJ1-2, the V gene TRBV7-3; D may be TRBD1 (6 bases). The CDR3 has 13 residues. Per germline, CDR1 SGHTA and CDR2 FQGTGA. V lost 5 bases and J lost 4, with 11 bases in between.

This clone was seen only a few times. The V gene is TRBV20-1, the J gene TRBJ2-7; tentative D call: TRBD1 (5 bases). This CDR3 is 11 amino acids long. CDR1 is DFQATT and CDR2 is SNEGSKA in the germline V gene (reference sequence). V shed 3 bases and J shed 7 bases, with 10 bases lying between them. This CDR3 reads CSASPKGEQYF. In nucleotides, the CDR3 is TGCAGTGCTAGCCCCAAGGGGGAGCAGTACTTC.

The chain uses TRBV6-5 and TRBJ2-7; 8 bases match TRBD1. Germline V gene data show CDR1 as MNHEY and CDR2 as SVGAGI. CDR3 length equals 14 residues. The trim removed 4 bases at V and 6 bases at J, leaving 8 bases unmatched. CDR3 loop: CASSLARGLVEQYF. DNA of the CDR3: TGTGCCAGCAGTTTGGCCAGGGGGCTCGTCGAGCAGTACTTC.

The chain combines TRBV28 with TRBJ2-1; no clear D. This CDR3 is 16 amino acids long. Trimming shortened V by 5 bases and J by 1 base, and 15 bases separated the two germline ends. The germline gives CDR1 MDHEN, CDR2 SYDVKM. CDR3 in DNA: TGTGCCAGCAGTCCCTGGCTAGTTGGGTCCTACAATGAGCAGTTCTTC. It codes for CASSPWLVGSYNEQFF.

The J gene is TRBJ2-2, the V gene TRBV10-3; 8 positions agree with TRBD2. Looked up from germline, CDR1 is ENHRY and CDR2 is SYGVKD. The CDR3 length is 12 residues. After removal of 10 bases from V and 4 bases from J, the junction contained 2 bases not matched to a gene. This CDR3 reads CASSGGTGELFF. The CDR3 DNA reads TGTGCCAGCAGCGGGGGCACCGGGGAGCTGTTTTTT.

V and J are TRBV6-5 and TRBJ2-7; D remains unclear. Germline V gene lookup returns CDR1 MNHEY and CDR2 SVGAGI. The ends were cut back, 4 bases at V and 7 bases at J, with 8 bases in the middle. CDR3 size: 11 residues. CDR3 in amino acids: CASSSQYEQYF. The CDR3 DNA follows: TGTGCCAGCAGTTCACAATATGAGCAGTACTTC.

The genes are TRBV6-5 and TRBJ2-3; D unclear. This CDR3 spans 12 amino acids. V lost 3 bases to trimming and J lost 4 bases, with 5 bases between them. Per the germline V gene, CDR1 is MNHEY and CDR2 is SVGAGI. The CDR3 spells CASSYGPDTQYF. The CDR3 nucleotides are TGTGCCAGCAGTTATGGGCCAGATACGCAGTATTTT.